The 21 T cell receptor beta chains below come from one sample, sequenced in a study of cytomegalovirus exposure and HLA in healthy donors. Produced via immunoSEQ multiplex PCR; TCRdb's table is partial and in-frame only. Of about 120,000 clones in the sample, roughly 90% are singletons; the top ten hold over 6%. The specimen was PBMCs. The receptors were gathered from a woman aged 18-29 years in good health and CMV-seropositive.

V is TRBV7-6 and J is TRBJ1-5, with D possibly TRBD1 on 6 matching bases. This CDR3 contains 13 residues. Deletions cut 4 bases from V and 6 bases from J, with 10 bases between. The germline V gene has CDR1 SGHVS and CDR2 FNYEAQ. CDR3: CASSWAGAQPQHF. The CDR3 DNA is TGTGCCAGCAGCTGGGCAGGGGCTCAGCCCCAGCATTTT. Full variable domain (missing parts from reference TRBV7-6 and TRBJ1-5): GAGVSQSPRYKVTKRGQDVALRCDPISGHVSLYWYRQALGQGPEFLTYFNYEAQQDKSGLPNDRFSAERPEGSISTLTIQRTEQRDSAMYRCASSWAGAQPQHFGDGTRLSIL.

The chain joins TRBV5-4 to TRBJ2-1; maybe TRBD2 (6 bases). Trimming took off 0 bases at V and 7 bases at J, with 20 bases between the two ends. Germline V CDR1 and CDR2: SGHNT, YYREEE (reference sequence). This CDR3 spans 17 amino acids. The CDR3 sequence: CASSLAGRTPGGNEQFF. The CDR3 DNA follows: TGTGCCAGCAGCTTGGCTGGGCGGACACCTGGGGGGAATGAGCAGTTCTTC.

The gene calls are TRBV11-3 and TRBJ2-7; D is possibly TRBD1 (5 bases). Germline V gene data show CDR1 as SGHNT and CDR2 as YENEEA. CDR3 size: 13 residues. Trimming cost V 0 bases and J 5 bases, with 8 bases left between them. The CDR3 bases are TGTGCCAGCAGCTTAGACAGGGATCACGAGCAGTACTTC. It encodes CASSLDRDHEQYF.

As regards this clone: The sample carries other DNA sequences with the same CDR3. V is TRBV19 and J is TRBJ1-1; D gene unclear. The CDR3 is 13 amino acids. With 3 bases removed from V and 1 base from J, the gap between germline ends came to 6 bases. CDR1 is LNHDA, CDR2 SQIVND, per germline (reference sequence). CDR3: CASSIPRNTEAFF. The CDR3 region has the DNA TGTGCCAGTAGTATCCCCAGGAACACTGAAGCTTTCTTT.

This clone appeared a few times. This rearrangement joins TRBV4-1 to TRBJ1-2; D gene unclear. Trimming cost V 1 base and J 0 bases, with 12 bases left between them. There are 16 residues in the CDR3. CDR1 and CDR2 (germline): MGHRA, YSYEKL. The CDR3 DNA is TGCGCCAGCAGCCAAGTCGGGAGCCCCTCTAACTATGGCTACACCTTC. This codes for CASSQVGSPSNYGYTF.

The V call is TRBV5-1, the J call TRBJ2-2; a weak D match, TRBD2 (7 bases). The germline V gene encodes CDR1 SGHRS and CDR2 YFSETQ. This CDR3 has 16 residues. With 4 bases removed from V and 4 bases from J, the gap between germline ends came to 17 bases. In DNA, the CDR3 is TGCGCCAGCAGCGGCGCGGCCGGGGGGCCCACCGGGGAGCTGTTTTTT. It translates to CASSGAAGGPTGELFF.

This chain connects TRBV19 to TRBJ2-6; a weak D match, TRBD2 (6 bases). CDR3 length: 15 amino acids. V gave up 7 bases and J gave up 1 base, with 11 bases separating them. Germline CDR1 reads LNHDA; CDR2 reads SQIVND (reference sequence). The CDR3 loop is CASIHLASGANVLTF. The DNA for the CDR3 is TGTGCCAGTATACACCTAGCGTCTGGGGCCAACGTCCTGACTTTC.

CDR3 loop: CASSGFSGRVGGEQFF. For the CDR3, the DNA is TGTGCCAGCAGTGGCTTCAGCGGGAGGGTGGGGGGTGAGCAGTTCTTC. V gene TRBV28 combines with J gene TRBJ2-1, with 10 bases identical to TRBD2. The CDR3 loop spans 16 amino acids. Trimming removed 5 bases from V and 9 bases from J; junction bases left unmatched: 13. CDR1 and CDR2 from the germline V gene are MDHEN and SYDVKM. Together with reference TRBV28 and TRBJ2-1, the CDR3 gives the full variable domain: DVKVTQSSRYLVKRTGEKVFLECVQDMDHENMFWYRQDPGLGLRLIYFSYDVKMKEKGDIPEGYSVSREKKERFSLILESASTNQTSMYLCASSGFSGRVGGEQFFGPGTRLTVL.

The V and J genes are TRBV9 and TRBJ1-2; no definite D call. The CDR3 has 13 amino acids. Germline V gives CDR1 SGDLS, CDR2 YYNGEE. V was cut by 0 bases and J by 8 bases, with 11 bases left in between. CDR3 DNA sequence: TGTGCCAGCAGCGTAGGGGAAACGGGAGGCTACACCTTC. As protein: CASSVGETGGYTF.

The J gene is TRBJ2-3, the V gene TRBV29-1, with 7 bases identical to TRBD2. Per the germline V gene, CDR1 is SQVTM and CDR2 is ANQGSEA. V trimming: 8 bases; J trimming: 5 bases; junction bases outside the gene matches: 10. CDR3 size: 13 residues. The CDR3 sequence is CSSAAGVGDTQYF. CDR3 nucleotide sequence: TGCAGCTCCGCCGCGGGAGTAGGAGATACGCAGTATTTT.

The J gene is TRBJ1-1, the V gene TRBV19; the D gene is possibly TRBD1 (6 bases). The ends were cut back, 3 bases at V and 3 bases at J, with 14 bases in the middle. Looked up from germline, CDR1 is LNHDA and CDR2 is SQIVND (reference sequence). This CDR3 comprises 15 residues. DNA for the CDR3: TGTGCCAGTAGTATGGGCGGGGGCGGGTACACTGAAGCTTTCTTT. This translates into CASSMGGGGYTEAFF.

This chain links TRBV11-2 with TRBJ1-2; 8 bases match TRBD1. The J segment lost 5 bases and the V segment lost 6 bases, leaving 11 bases of the junction unmatched. Germline V gene lookup returns CDR1 SGHAT and CDR2 FQNNGV. The CDR3 is made up of 15 amino acids. CDR3 sequence (DNA): TGTGCCAGCAGGAAGCAGGCCGGGACAGGATATGGCTACACCTTC. This sequence encodes CASRKQAGTGYGYTF.

In regard to this clone: The same CDR3 arises from other DNA sequences in this sample as well. This chain uses TRBV6-5 with TRBJ1-1; D unclear. V lost 2 bases and J 8 bases, leaving 6 bases between the germline ends. Germline V CDR1 and CDR2: MNHEY, SVGAGI. This CDR3 is 11 amino acids long. CDR3 bases: TGTGCCAGCAGTTACGGCCAGGAAGCTTTCTTT. It specifies CASSYGQEAFF.

The chain recombines TRBV30 with TRBJ2-7, with D possibly being TRBD2 (6 bases). The CDR3 spans 12 residues. The V and J ends lost 0 bases and 9 bases respectively, with 12 bases between them. CDR1 and CDR2 (germline): GTSNPN, SVGIG (reference sequence). The CDR3 protein is CAWSVTGGRQYF. The CDR3 DNA is TGTGCCTGGAGTGTAACCGGGGGACGGCAGTACTTC.

The V gene is TRBV5-4, the J gene TRBJ2-2, with D uncertain. The CDR3 contains 14 residues. The ends were cut back, 1 base at V and 2 bases at J, with 6 bases in the middle. CDR1 is SGHNT, CDR2 YYREEE, per germline (reference sequence). The CDR3 nucleotides read TGTGCCAGCAGCTTGTTCAGAAACACCGGGGAGCTGTTTTTT. Translated, it gives CASSLFRNTGELFF.

The chain has TRBV27 and TRBJ1-1, with 7 bases aligning to TRBD1. Germline V gene lookup returns CDR1 MNHEY and CDR2 SMNVEV (reference sequence). The CDR3 contains 14 residues. Trimming at V came to 2 bases and at J to 10 bases, leaving 10 bases not matched to a gene. CDR3 nucleotides: TGTGCCAGCAGTTTACAAACGACAGGGAAGGGAGCTTTCTTT. It translates to CASSLQTTGKGAFF.

This chain uses TRBV9 with TRBJ1-1; no clear D. V lost 0 bases and J lost 2, with 11 bases in between. The V gene's germline CDR1 is SGDLS and CDR2 YYNGEE. The CDR3 runs to 15 residues. The CDR3 loop reads CASSVVANSNTEAFF. CDR3 nucleotide sequence: TGTGCCAGCAGCGTAGTGGCCAATTCAAACACTGAAGCTTTCTTT. Full variable domain (outside the CDR3, taken from reference TRBV9 and TRBJ1-1): DSGVTQTPKHLITATGQRVTLRCSPRSGDLSVYWYQQSLDQGLQFLIQYYNGEERAKGNILERFSAQQFPDLHSELNLSSLELGDSALYFCASSVVANSNTEAFFGQGTRLTVV.

V and J are TRBV11-3 and TRBJ1-1; D uncertain. Germline V gene lookup returns CDR1 SGHNT and CDR2 YENEEA. V lost 4 bases and J lost 7, with 16 bases in between. The CDR3 spans 14 residues. The CDR3 coding sequence is TGTGCCAGCAGCTCGTCGGGTCACAAGTTTGAAGCTTTCTTT. Encoded protein: CASSSSGHKFEAFF.

This clone was counted once. The chain couples TRBV27 to TRBJ1-2; D may be TRBD1 (5 bases). V lost 8 bases and J 0 bases, leaving 16 bases between the germline ends. Looked up from germline, CDR1 is MNHEY and CDR2 is SMNVEV (reference sequence). The CDR3 is made up of 15 amino acids. CDR3 sequence (DNA): TGTGCCAGCGGGTTCCCGGGACTCTCTAACTATGGCTACACCTTC. The encoded protein is CASGFPGLSNYGYTF.

This chain connects TRBV20-1 to TRBJ1-1; D remains unclear. The V gene lost 7 bases and the J gene lost 7 bases, with 10 bases spanning the gap. The CDR3 has 10 amino acids. Per the germline V gene, CDR1 is DFQATT and CDR2 is SNEGSKA (reference sequence). CDR3 in amino acids: CSGGSYEAFF. The CDR3 DNA follows: TGCAGTGGCGGCTCGTATGAAGCTTTCTTT.

The chain uses TRBV9 and TRBJ2-1; 11 bases map to TRBD2. V dropped 4 bases and J dropped 10; count of bases not matched to a gene: 13. CDR1 and CDR2 (germline): SGDLS, YYNGEE. This CDR3 has 16 residues. CDR3: CASSPGNSLAGGEQFF. The CDR3, as DNA: TGTGCCAGCAGCCCCGGGAACAGTTTAGCGGGGGGGGAGCAGTTCTTC.